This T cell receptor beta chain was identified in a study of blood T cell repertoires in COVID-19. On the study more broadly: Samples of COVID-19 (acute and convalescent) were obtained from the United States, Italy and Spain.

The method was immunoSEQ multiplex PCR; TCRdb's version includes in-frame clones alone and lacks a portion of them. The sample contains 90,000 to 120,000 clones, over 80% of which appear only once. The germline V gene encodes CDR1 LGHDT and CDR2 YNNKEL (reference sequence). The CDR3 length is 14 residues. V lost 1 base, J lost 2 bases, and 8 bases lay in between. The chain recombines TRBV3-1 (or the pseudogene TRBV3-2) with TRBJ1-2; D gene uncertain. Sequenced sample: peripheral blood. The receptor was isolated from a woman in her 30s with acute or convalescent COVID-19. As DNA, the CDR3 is TGTGCCAGCAGCCAAGTGGCCGTCAACTATGGCTACACCTTC. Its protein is CASSQVAVNYGYTF.